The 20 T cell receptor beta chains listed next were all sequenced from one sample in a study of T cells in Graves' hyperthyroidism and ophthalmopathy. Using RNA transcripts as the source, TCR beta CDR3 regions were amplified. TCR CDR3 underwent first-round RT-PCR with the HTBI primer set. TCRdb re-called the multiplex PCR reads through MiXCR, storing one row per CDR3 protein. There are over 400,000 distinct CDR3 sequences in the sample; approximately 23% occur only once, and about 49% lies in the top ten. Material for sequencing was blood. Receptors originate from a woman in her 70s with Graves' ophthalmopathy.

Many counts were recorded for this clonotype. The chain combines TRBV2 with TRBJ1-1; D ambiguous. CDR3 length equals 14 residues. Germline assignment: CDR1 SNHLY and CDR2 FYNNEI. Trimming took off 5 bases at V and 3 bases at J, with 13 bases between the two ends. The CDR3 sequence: CASSPQVQDTEAFF. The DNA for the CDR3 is TGTGCCAGCAGTCCTCAGGTTCAGGACACTGAAGCTTTCTTT. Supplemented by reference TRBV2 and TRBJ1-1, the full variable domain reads EPEVTQTPSHQVTQMGQEVILRCVPISNHLYFYWYRQILGQKVEFLVSFYNNEISEKSEIFDDQFSVERPDGSNFTLKIRSTKLEDSAMYFCASSPQVQDTEAFFGQGTRLTVV.

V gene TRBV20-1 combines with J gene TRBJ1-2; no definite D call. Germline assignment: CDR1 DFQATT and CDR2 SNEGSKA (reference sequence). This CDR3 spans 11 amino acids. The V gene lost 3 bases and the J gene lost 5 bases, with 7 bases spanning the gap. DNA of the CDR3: TGCAGTGCTAGGTCTTTTTATGGCTACACCTTC. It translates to CSARSFYGYTF.

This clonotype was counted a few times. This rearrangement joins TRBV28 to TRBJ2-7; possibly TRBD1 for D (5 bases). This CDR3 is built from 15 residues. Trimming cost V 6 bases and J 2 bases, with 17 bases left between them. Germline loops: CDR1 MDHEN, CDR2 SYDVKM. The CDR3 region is CASSPPGRVAYEQYF. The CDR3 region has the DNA TGTGCCAGCAGCCCGCCGGGCAGGGTAGCCTACGAGCAGTACTTC.

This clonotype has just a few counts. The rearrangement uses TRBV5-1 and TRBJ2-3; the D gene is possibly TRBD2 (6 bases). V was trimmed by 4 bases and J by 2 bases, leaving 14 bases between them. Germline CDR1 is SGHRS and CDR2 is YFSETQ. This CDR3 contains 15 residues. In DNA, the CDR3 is TGCGCCAGCAGCGCCTGGGGGGATCCCACAGATACGCAGTATTTT. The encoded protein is CASSAWGDPTDTQYF.

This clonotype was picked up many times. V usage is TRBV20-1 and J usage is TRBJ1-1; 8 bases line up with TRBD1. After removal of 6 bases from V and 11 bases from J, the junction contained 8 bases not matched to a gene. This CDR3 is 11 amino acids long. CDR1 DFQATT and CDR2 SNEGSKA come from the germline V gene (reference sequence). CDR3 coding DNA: TGCAGTGCGACCGACAGGGGAGGGGCTTTCTTT. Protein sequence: CSATDRGGAFF.

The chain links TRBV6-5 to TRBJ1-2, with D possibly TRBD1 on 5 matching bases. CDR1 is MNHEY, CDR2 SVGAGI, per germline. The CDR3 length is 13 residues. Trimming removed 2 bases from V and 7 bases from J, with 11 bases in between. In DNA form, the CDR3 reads TGTGCCAGCAGTTACGGGTCAAGGGGTGGCTACACCTTC. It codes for CASSYGSRGGYTF.

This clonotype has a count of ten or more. Here the CDR3 reads CASTRNSGVNTEAFF. CDR3 DNA: TGCGCCAGCACACGTAATTCGGGGGTGAACACTGAAGCTTTCTTT. V is TRBV5-1 and J is TRBJ1-1; a possible D gene is TRBD1 (5 bases). CDR1 SGHRS and CDR2 YFSETQ come from the germline V gene. Trimming pared 6 bases from V and 0 bases from J, leaving 15 bases between. The CDR3 extends over 15 amino acids.

The CDR3 bases are TGTGCCAGCAGCTTTCCTAGACAGGGCCTAGCCAAAAACATTCAGTACTTC. Translating gives CASSFPRQGLAKNIQYF. The genes are TRBV28 and TRBJ2-4, with 7 positions matching TRBD1. The CDR3 is 17 amino acids. The V gene's germline CDR1 is MDHEN and CDR2 SYDVKM. With 6 bases clipped from V and 0 bases from J, the junction kept 11 bases outside the gene matches. Based on the CDR3 plus reference TRBV28 and TRBJ2-4, the full variable domain is DVKVTQSSRYLVKRTGEKVFLECVQDMDHENMFWYRQDPGLGLRLIYFSYDVKMKEKGDIPEGYSVSREKKERFSLILESASTNQTSMYLCASSFPRQGLAKNIQYFGAGTRLSVL.

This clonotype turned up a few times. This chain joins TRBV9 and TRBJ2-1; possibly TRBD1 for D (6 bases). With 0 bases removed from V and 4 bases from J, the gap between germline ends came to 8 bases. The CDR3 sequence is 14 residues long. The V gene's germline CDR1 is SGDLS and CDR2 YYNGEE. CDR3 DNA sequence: TGTGCCAGCAGCGTAGCTACAGGGTACAATGAGCAGTTCTTC. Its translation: CASSVATGYNEQFF.

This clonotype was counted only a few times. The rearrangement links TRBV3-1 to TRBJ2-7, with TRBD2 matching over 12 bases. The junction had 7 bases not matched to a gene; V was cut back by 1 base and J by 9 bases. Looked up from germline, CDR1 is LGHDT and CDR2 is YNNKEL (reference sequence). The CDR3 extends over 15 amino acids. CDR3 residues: CASSQGASGRAGQYF. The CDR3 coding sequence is TGTGCCAGCAGCCAAGGGGCTAGCGGGAGGGCCGGGCAGTACTTC.

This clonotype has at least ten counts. The CDR3: CASSQVLQGSAAFF. CDR3 nucleotides: TGTGCCAGCAGCCAAGTCCTACAGGGATCAGCGGCTTTCTTT. The chain recombines TRBV3-1 with TRBJ1-1, with D perhaps matching TRBD1 (6 bases). In germline, CDR1 is LGHDT, CDR2 YNNKEL (reference sequence). The CDR3 is made up of 14 amino acids. With 1 base removed from V and 11 bases from J, the gap between germline ends came to 17 bases.

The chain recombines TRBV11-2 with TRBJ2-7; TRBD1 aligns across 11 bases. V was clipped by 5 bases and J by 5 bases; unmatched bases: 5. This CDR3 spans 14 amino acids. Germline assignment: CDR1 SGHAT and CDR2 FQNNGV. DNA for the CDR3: TGTGCCAGCAGCCCCGTGGGACAGGGGGACGAGCAGTACTTC. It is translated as CASSPVGQGDEQYF.

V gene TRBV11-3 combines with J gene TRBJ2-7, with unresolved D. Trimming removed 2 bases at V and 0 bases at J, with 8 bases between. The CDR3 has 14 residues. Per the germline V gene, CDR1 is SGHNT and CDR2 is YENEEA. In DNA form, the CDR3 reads TGTGCCAGCAGCTTACCCCGTTACTCCTACGAGCAGTACTTC. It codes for CASSLPRYSYEQYF.

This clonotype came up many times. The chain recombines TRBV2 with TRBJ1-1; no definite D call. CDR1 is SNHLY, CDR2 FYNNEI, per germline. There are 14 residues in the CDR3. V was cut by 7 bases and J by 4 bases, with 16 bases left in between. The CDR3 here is CASTRDLGVTEAFF. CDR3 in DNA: TGTGCCAGCACCAGAGACCTCGGGGTCACTGAAGCTTTCTTT.

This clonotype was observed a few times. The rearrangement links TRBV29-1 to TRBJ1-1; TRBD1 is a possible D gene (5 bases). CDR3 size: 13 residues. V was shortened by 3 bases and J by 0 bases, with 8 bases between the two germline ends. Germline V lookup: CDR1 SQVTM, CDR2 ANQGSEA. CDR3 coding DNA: TGCAGCGTTGAGAAGGGGCTGAACACTGAAGCTTTCTTT. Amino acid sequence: CSVEKGLNTEAFF. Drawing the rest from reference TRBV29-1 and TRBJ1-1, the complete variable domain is SAVISQKPSRDICQRGTSLTIQCQVDSQVTMMFWYRQQPGQSLTLIATANQGSEATYESGFVIDKFPISRPNLTFSTLTVSNMSPEDSSIYLCSVEKGLNTEAFFGQGTRLTVV.

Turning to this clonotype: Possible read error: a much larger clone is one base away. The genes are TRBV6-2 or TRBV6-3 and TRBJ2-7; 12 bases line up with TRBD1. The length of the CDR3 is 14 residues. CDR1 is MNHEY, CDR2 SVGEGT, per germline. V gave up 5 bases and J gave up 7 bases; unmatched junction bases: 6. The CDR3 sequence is CASSGTGGRDEQYF. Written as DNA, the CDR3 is TGTGCCAGCAGTGGGACAGGGGGCAGGGATGAGCAGTACTTC.

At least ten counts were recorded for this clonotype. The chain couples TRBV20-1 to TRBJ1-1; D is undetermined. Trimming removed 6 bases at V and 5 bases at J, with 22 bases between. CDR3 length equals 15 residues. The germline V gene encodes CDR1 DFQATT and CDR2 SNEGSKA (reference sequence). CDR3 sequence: CSALSFSNSVTEAFF. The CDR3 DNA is TGCAGTGCCCTTTCTTTTAGTAATTCGGTTACTGAAGCTTTCTTT.

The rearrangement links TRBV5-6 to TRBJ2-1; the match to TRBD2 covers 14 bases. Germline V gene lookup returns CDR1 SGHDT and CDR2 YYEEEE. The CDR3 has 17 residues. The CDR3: CATTLWTSGRLNNEQFF. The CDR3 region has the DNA TGTGCGACCACCCTATGGACTAGCGGGAGGCTTAACAATGAGCAGTTCTTC.

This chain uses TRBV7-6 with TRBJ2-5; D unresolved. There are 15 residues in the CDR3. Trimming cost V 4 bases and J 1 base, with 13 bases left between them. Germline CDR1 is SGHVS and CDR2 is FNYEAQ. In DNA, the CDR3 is TGTGCCAGCAGCTCGCGACCGAACGCCCAAGAGACCCAGTACTTC. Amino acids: CASSSRPNAQETQYF.

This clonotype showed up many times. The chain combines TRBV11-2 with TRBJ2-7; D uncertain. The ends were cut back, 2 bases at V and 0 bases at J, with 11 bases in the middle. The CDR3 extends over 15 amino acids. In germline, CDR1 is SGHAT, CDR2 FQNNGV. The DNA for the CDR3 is TGTGCCAGCAGCTTACATGAACACAGCTCCTACGAGCAGTACTTC. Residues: CASSLHEHSSYEQYF.